Below are 6 T cell receptor beta chains sequenced from a single sample in a study of beta chain features in type 1 diabetes. The study reverse transcribed the entire isolated RNA, so it sequenced expressed TCRB transcripts. The assay was immunoSEQ multiplex PCR, and TCRdb's table has in-frame clones only and misses some. The table has about half a million clones, 30% seen once; the top ten hold roughly 0.066%. Sequenced material: naive CD4+ T cells from blood. These receptors all come from a man younger than 35 in good health.

The chain couples TRBV29-1 to TRBJ2-5, with a possible D match to TRBD1 (6 bases). Germline CDR1 is SQVTM and CDR2 is ANQGSEA. Between the trimmed V and J ends, which lost 5 bases and 5 bases, there was a span of 12 bases. The CDR3 extends over 12 amino acids. CDR3 in amino acids: CSVYRAGETQYF. CDR3 in DNA: TGCAGCGTTTACAGGGCTGGGGAGACCCAGTACTTC.

This clone was counted between two and nine times. The CDR3 DNA reads as TGTGCCAGCAGCATGGGACTAGCGTCCTCCTACGAGCAGTACTTC. This sequence encodes CASSMGLASSYEQYF. The V and J genes are TRBV13 and TRBJ2-7; 10 bases are shared with TRBD2. Germline assignment: CDR1 PRHDT and CDR2 FYEKMQ (reference sequence). J was trimmed by 0 bases and V by 5 bases; bases with no gene match: 4. The CDR3 is 15 amino acids.

The chain joins TRBV7-2 to TRBJ2-1; D is ambiguous. V was trimmed by 5 bases and J by 3 bases, leaving 11 bases between them. The CDR3 sequence is 14 residues long. Germline-derived CDR1 and CDR2 are SGHTA and FQGNSA. This CDR3 is CASSNGNLYNEQFF. The DNA for the CDR3 is TGTGCCAGCAGCAACGGAAATCTCTACAATGAGCAGTTCTTC.

This rearrangement joins TRBV29-1 to TRBJ1-4, with D hard to call. Germline CDR1 reads SQVTM; CDR2 reads ANQGSEA. The CDR3 runs to 14 residues. Trimming cost V 6 bases and J 7 bases, with 18 bases left between them. CDR3 in amino acids: CSVETSASGEKLFF. DNA for the CDR3: TGCAGCGTCGAGACCTCGGCTTCGGGTGAAAAACTGTTTTTT.

The chain employs TRBV10-3 and TRBJ1-4, with unresolved D. The CDR3 covers 17 residues. The germline V and J ends were trimmed by 0 bases and 7 bases, with 18 bases remaining between them. Germline CDR1 is ENHRY and CDR2 is SYGVKD. The CDR3 region is CAISESGNAGVGEKLFF. CDR3 sequence (DNA): TGTGCCATCAGTGAGTCGGGGAACGCCGGAGTCGGTGAAAAACTGTTTTTT.

In this sample, this clone turned up a few times. The rearrangement uses TRBV6-5 and TRBJ2-2; TRBD1 agrees at 8 bases. The CDR3 spans 15 residues. The germline V gene encodes CDR1 MNHEY and CDR2 SVGAGI. Losses at the gene ends were 6 bases for V and 0 bases for J; bases not matched to a gene: 3. The CDR3 nucleotides read TGTGCCAGCAGCCAGGACAGGGCGAACACCGGGGAGCTGTTTTTT. This translates into CASSQDRANTGELFF.